This record covers a single T cell receptor (beta chain). Its antigen is still unknown. The conserved phenylalanine or tryptophan normally closing the CDR3 is absent here, so this likely arose from a read error. It is unclear where the CDR3 begins or ends on the DNA, so no DNA is shown, and the CDR3 is as TCRdb lists it. Amplification of TCR beta CDR3 regions was performed using RNA transcripts as template. A set of HTBI primers served as the primers for a first-round RT-PCR of the TCR CDR3. TCRdb processed the multiplex PCR reads anew with MiXCR; each CDR3 protein has one entry. The sample lists over 700,000 distinct CDR3 sequences, roughly a third occurring once. CDR1 SNHLY and CDR2 FYNNEI come from the germline V gene. Ends included, the CDR3 has 8 residues. These data come from a study of T cells in Graves' hyperthyroidism and ophthalmopathy. Findings and limits, study-wide: Model output signaled ophthalmopathy a median approximately 6 months ahead of onset. Researchers found most expanded thyroid clonotypes above 0.001 in blood as well.

In making diagnoses, clinical symptoms, serum thyroxine and TRAb, thyroid ultrasound and orbital computed tomography were all used. V is TRBV2 and J is TRBJ2-7. This TCR was sampled from a woman in her 40s with Graves' hyperthyroidism. Sequenced input: blood. CDR3 sequence reads: CAVGTAYY.